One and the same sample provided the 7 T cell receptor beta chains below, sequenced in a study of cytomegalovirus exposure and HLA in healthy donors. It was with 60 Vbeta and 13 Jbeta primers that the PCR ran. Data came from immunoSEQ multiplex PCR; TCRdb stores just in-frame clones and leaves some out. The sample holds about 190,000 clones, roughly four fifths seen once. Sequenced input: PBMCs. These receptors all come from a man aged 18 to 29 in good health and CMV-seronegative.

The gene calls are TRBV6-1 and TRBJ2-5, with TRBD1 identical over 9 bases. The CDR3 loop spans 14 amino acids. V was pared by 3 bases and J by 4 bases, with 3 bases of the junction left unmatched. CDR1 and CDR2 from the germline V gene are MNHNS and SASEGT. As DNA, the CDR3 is TGTGCCAGCAGTGACCGGGACAGGGTAGAGACCCAGTACTTC. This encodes CASSDRDRVETQYF.

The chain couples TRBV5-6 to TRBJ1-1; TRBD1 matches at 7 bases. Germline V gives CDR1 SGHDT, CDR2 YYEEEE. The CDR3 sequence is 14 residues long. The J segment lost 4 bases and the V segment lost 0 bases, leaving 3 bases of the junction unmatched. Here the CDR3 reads CASSLGQGLTEAFF. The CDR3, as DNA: TGTGCCAGCAGCTTGGGACAGGGACTCACTGAAGCTTTCTTT.

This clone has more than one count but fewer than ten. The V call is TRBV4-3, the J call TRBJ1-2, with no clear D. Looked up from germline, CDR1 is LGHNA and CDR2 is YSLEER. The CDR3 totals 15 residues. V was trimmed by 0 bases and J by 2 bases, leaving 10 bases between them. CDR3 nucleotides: TGCGCCAGCAGCCAAGATTCGGGAGCGAACTATGGCTACACCTTC. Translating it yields CASSQDSGANYGYTF.

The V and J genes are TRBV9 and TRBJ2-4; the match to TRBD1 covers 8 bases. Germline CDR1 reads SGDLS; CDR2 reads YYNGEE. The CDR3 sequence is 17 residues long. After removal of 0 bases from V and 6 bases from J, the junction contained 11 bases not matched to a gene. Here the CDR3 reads CASSVDGRQGSRNIQYF. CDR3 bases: TGTGCCAGCAGCGTAGATGGAAGACAGGGGTCTAGAAACATTCAGTACTTC.

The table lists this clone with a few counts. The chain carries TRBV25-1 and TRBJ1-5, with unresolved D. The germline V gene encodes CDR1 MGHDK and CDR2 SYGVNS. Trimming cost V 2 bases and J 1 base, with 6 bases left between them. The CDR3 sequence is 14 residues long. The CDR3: CASSEGGSNQPQHF. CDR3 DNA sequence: TGTGCCAGCAGTGAAGGAGGGAGCAATCAGCCCCAGCATTTT.

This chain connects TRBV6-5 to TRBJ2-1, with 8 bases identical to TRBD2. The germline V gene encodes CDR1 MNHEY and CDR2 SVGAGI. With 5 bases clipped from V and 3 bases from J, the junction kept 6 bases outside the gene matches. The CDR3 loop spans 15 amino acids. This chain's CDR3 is CASSPGTSDYNEQFF. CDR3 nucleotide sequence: TGTGCCAGCAGTCCCGGGACTAGTGACTACAATGAGCAGTTCTTC.

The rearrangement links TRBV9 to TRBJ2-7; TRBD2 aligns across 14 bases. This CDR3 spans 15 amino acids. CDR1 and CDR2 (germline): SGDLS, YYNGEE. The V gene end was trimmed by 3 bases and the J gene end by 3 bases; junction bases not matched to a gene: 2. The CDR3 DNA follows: TGTGCCAGCAGCGCCGGGACTAGCGGGGGCTACGAGCAGTACTTC. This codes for CASSAGTSGGYEQYF.